This TCR beta chain is from a study of CD8 T cells in Susac syndrome. Age- and sex-matched healthy donors served as the control group. Germline-derived CDR1 and CDR2 are SQVTM and ANQGSEA. After removal of 1 base from V and 1 base from J, the junction contained 2 bases not matched to a gene. CDR3 length equals 15 residues. Reverse transcription of about 0.45 to 1 ug RNA was carried out with random hexamers. A multiplex approach, immunoSEQ multiplex PCR, amplified TCR beta CDR3 across 54 Vbeta and 13 Jbeta. TCRdb re-analysed the immunoSEQ multiplex PCR reads in MiXCR, keeping a single row per CDR3 protein. In the table there are around 140,000 distinct CDR3 sequences, roughly 94% of which are singletons.

The chain is built from TRBV29-1 and TRBJ2-2; TRBD2 aligns across 8 bases. The sample was CD4+ T cells from PBMCs. This receptor was taken from a human donor in good health. DNA of the CDR3: TGCAGCGTTGAAGGGGGGACTAGGAACACCGGGGAGCTGTTTTTT. This codes for CSVEGGTRNTGELFF.